These T cell receptor beta chains were read from a single sample in a study of Graves' ophthalmopathy and Graves' hyperthyroidism. TCRdb re-called the multiplex PCR reads through MiXCR, storing one row per CDR3 protein. The data show over 450,000 distinct CDR3 sequences, roughly 14% seen once. The sequenced sample consisted of blood. These TCRs come from a woman between 25 and 40 years old with Graves' ophthalmopathy. Both conserved end residues are part of each CDR3. D genes are given only for firm matches. Only some rows state a clone size, as once, few, many or a class for expanded clones.

j_call | d_call | clone_size | v_call | cdr3_aa | cdr3_nt
TRBJ2-5 | TRBD2 | many | TRBV7-9 | CASSSLAAQETQYF | TGTGCCAGCAGCTCTCTAGCGGCCCAAGAGACCCAGTACTTC
TRBJ2-7 | TRBD2 | many | TRBV5-1 | CASSSPGTSGHEQYF | TGCGCCAGCAGCTCCCCCGGGACTAGCGGCCACGAGCAGTACTTC
TRBJ1-1 | - | many | TRBV11-2 | CASSLDSMNTEAFF | TGTGCCAGCAGCTTAGACAGCATGAACACTGAAGCTTTCTTT
TRBJ1-2 | TRBD1 | many | TRBV12-3/TRBV12-4 | CASSLDRVGGYTF | TGTGCCAGCAGTTTGGACAGGGTCGGAGGCTACACCTTC
TRBJ1-1 | - | many | TRBV11-2 | CASSLGQSGSAFF | TGTGCCAGCAGCTTAGGACAGTCAGGGTCAGCTTTCTTT
TRBJ1-5 | TRBD1 | - | TRBV4-1 | CASSPQGYQPQHF | TGCGCCAGCAGCCCACAGGGGTATCAGCCCCAGCATTTT
TRBJ2-7 | TRBD2 | many | TRBV27 | CASRLTASGVYEQYF | TGTGCCAGCAGACTGACTGCCAGCGGGGTATACGAGCAGTACTTC
TRBJ1-2 | TRBD1 | many | TRBV28 | CASRTGGKGYTF | TGTGCCAGCAGGACAGGGGGCAAAGGCTACACCTTC
TRBJ2-5 | - | many | TRBV10-3 | CAISGLQGSQETQYF | TGTGCCATCAGTGGTTTACAGGGTTCCCAAGAGACCCAGTACTTC
TRBJ2-5 | TRBD2 | many | TRBV12-3/TRBV12-4 | CASSTTSGGQETQYF | TGTGCCAGCAGTACGACTAGCGGGGGCCAAGAGACCCAGTACTTC
TRBJ2-7 | TRBD1 | - | TRBV29-1 | CSVELRDRAHYEQYF | TGCAGCGTTGAACTCCGGGACAGGGCCCATTACGAGCAGTACTTC
TRBJ1-1 | - | many | TRBV28 | CASSSPDTEAFF | TGTGCCAGCAGTTCCCCAGACACTGAAGCTTTCTTT
TRBJ2-5 | - | many | TRBV3-1 | CTSSNRAGHKETQYF | TGTACCAGCAGCAATCGGGCGGGACACAAGGAGACCCAGTACTTC
TRBJ2-7 | - | many | TRBV2 | CASRGTSYYEQYF | TGTGCCAGCCGGGGGACAAGTTACTACGAGCAGTACTTC
TRBJ1-1 | TRBD1 | many | TRBV6-1 | CASSERGGTGEAFF | TGTGCCAGCAGTGAAAGGGGTGGGACAGGTGAAGCTTTCTTT
TRBJ2-2 | - | few | TRBV11-2 | CASSRESGELFF | TGTGCCAGCAGCCGTGAATCCGGGGAGCTGTTTTTT
TRBJ2-2 | TRBD1 | many | TRBV27 | CASSQPGGASLGELFF | TGTGCCAGCAGCCAGCCAGGGGGCGCATCTCTCGGGGAGCTGTTTTTT
TRBJ2-2 | - | many | TRBV28 | CASRGGSDTGELFF | TGTGCCAGCAGGGGTGGGTCGGACACCGGGGAGCTGTTTTTT
TRBJ2-5 | - | many | TRBV30 | CAWSVSAYQETQYF | TGTGCCTGGAGTGTCTCAGCGTACCAAGAGACCCAGTACTTC
TRBJ1-2 | - | - | TRBV12-3/TRBV12-4 | CASSTSEGNYGYTF | TGTGCCAGCAGCACCTCGGAGGGAAACTATGGCTACACCTTC
TRBJ1-2 | - | many | TRBV12-5 | CASGSAALYGYTF | TGTGCTAGTGGTTCGGCAGCCCTCTATGGCTACACCTTC
TRBJ2-5 | - | many | TRBV4-1 | CASSQEHSQETQYF | TGCGCCAGCAGCCAAGAGCACAGCCAAGAGACCCAGTACTTC
TRBJ1-2 | TRBD1 | - | TRBV4-2 | CASSPYSTGYLHGYTF | TGTGCCAGCAGCCCCTATTCGACAGGGTATCTTCATGGCTACACCTTC
TRBJ1-1 | - | many | TRBV4-1 | CASSQDHPGAPTEAFF | TGCGCCAGCAGCCAAGACCATCCAGGGGCACCCACTGAAGCTTTCTTT